Listed here are 18 T cell receptor beta chains from one sample, sequenced in a study of blood T cell repertoires in COVID-19. Clones were sequenced by immunoSEQ multiplex PCR, and TCRdb holds only the in-frame ones, with some missing. The repertoire includes over 75,000 clones, around 81% of them detected once, and approximately 8.2% sits in the top ten. Sample: peripheral blood. The receptors were sampled from a man aged 45-65 years who had recovered from COVID-19.

This clone was seen a handful of times. The chain has TRBV7-2 and TRBJ2-4; perhaps TRBD1 as D (5 bases). CDR3 size: 15 residues. V gave up 5 bases and J gave up 0 bases, with 11 bases separating them. In germline, CDR1 is SGHTA, CDR2 FQGNSA. The CDR3 DNA is TGTGCCAGCAGCGACAGTAGGGCAGCCAAAAACATTCAGTACTTC. Protein product: CASSDSRAAKNIQYF.

The chain links TRBV2 to TRBJ2-5; TRBD1 matches at 9 bases. Germline values: CDR1 SNHLY, CDR2 FYNNEI. V was pared by 6 bases and J by 5 bases, with 7 bases of the junction left unmatched. CDR3 size: 14 residues. The CDR3: CASSPDRGKETQYF. DNA of the CDR3: TGTGCCAGCAGCCCCGACAGGGGGAAGGAGACCCAGTACTTC. The full variable domain, its missing parts supplied by reference TRBV2 and TRBJ2-5, is EPEVTQTPSHQVTQMGQEVILRCVPISNHLYFYWYRQILGQKVEFLVSFYNNEISEKSEIFDDQFSVERPDGSNFTLKIRSTKLEDSAMYFCASSPDRGKETQYFGPGTRLLVL.

The J gene is TRBJ1-1, the V gene TRBV9; 9 bases are a match to TRBD1. V shed 4 bases, J shed 3 bases, and the junction held 10 bases outside the gene matches. The CDR3 totals 16 residues. Germline V lookup: CDR1 SGDLS, CDR2 YYNGEE. CDR3 loop: CASSPEDRGLYTEAFF. As DNA, the CDR3 is TGTGCCAGCAGCCCAGAGGACAGGGGCTTGTACACTGAAGCTTTCTTT.

The V gene is TRBV3-1 (or the pseudogene TRBV3-2), the J gene TRBJ2-4, with 12 positions matching TRBD2. Germline V gives CDR1 LGHDT, CDR2 YNNKEL (reference sequence). CDR3 length equals 19 residues. V was pared by 1 base and J by 0 bases, with 7 bases of the junction left unmatched. The CDR3 protein is CASSQGGTSGSLAKNIQYF. The CDR3 nucleotides read TGTGCCAGCAGCCAAGGTGGGACTAGCGGGTCTTTAGCCAAAAACATTCAGTACTTC.

The chain combines TRBV27 with TRBJ2-2; a possible D gene is TRBD2 (6 bases). Trimming removed 10 bases from V and 5 bases from J, with 11 bases in between. CDR3 length: 12 amino acids. The germline gives CDR1 MNHEY, CDR2 SMNVEV (reference sequence). CDR3 DNA: TGTGCCACCCGGAGCGGGACCGGGGAGCTGTTTTTT. Translated: CATRSGTGELFF.

V gene TRBV5-1 combines with J gene TRBJ2-7; 9 bases map to TRBD2. The germline CDR1 and CDR2 sequences are SGHRS and YFSETQ. The CDR3 covers 13 residues. V shed 2 bases and J 6 bases; nucleotides not matched to a gene: 3. CDR3 sequence: CASSFGTSSEQYF. CDR3 DNA sequence: TGCGCCAGCAGCTTTGGGACTAGCTCCGAGCAGTACTTC.

V usage is TRBV24-1 and J usage is TRBJ2-5, with TRBD1 matching 9 bases. The CDR3 runs 15 residues. The germline V gene encodes CDR1 KGHDR and CDR2 SFDVKD. V was clipped by 5 bases and J by 0 bases; unmatched bases: 3. The CDR3 loop is CATSAGQGNQETQYF. CDR3 nucleotides: TGTGCCACCAGTGCAGGACAGGGGAACCAAGAGACCCAGTACTTC.

The chain joins TRBV6-5 to TRBJ1-1; perhaps TRBD1 as D (5 bases). The CDR3 is 14 amino acids. Trimming shortened V by 7 bases and J by 5 bases, and 17 bases separated the two germline ends. Germline V gene data show CDR1 as MNHEY and CDR2 as SVGAGI. This CDR3 is CASNFQGASTEAFF. The DNA of the CDR3 is TGTGCCAGCAACTTTCAGGGTGCGAGTACTGAAGCTTTCTTT.

CDR3 nucleotide sequence: TGTGCCAGCAGCTTCGGGACTAGCGGGACGGATACGCAGTATTTT. It codes for CASSFGTSGTDTQYF. V and J are TRBV7-6 and TRBJ2-3, with 13 bases fitting TRBD2. Germline trimming cut 3 bases from V and 6 bases from J; bases unmatched to any gene: 3. CDR3 length: 15 amino acids. The V gene's germline CDR1 is SGHVS and CDR2 FNYEAQ.

This rearrangement joins TRBV13 to TRBJ2-4; no clear D gene. The CDR3 has 15 residues. With 5 bases removed from V and 0 bases from J, the gap between germline ends came to 11 bases. Germline V gives CDR1 PRHDT, CDR2 FYEKMQ (reference sequence). The CDR3 reads CASSHTTIAKNIQYF. DNA for the CDR3: TGTGCCAGCAGCCACACAACGATAGCCAAAAACATTCAGTACTTC. Based on the CDR3 plus reference TRBV13 and TRBJ2-4, the full variable domain is AAGVIQSPRHLIKEKRETATLKCYPIPRHDTVYWYQQGPGQDPQFLISFYEKMQSDKGSIPDRFSAQQFSDYHSELNMSSLELGDSALYFCASSHTTIAKNIQYFGAGTRLSVL.

The chain has TRBV6-2 or TRBV6-3 and TRBJ1-5; D perhaps matches TRBD1 (6 bases). Germline lookup yields CDR1 MNHEY and CDR2 SVGEGT. The CDR3 has 15 residues. Deletions cut 2 bases from V and 7 bases from J, with 15 bases between. Here the CDR3 DNA reads TGTGCCAGCAGTTACCCGGGGCCAGGACAGCAGCCCCAGCATTTT. Its translation: CASSYPGPGQQPQHF.

This clone was picked up one time. The chain carries TRBV18 and TRBJ1-3; D is ambiguous. Trimming removed 3 bases at V and 9 bases at J, with 12 bases between. CDR1 and CDR2 (germline): KGHSH, LQKENI. This CDR3 contains 13 residues. CDR3 nucleotide sequence: TGTGCCAGCTCACCTGGTCCCAGCGGCACCATATATTTT. Residues: CASSPGPSGTIYF.

V gene TRBV4-2 combines with J gene TRBJ1-4; 8 nucleotides agree with TRBD1. CDR1 is LGHNA and CDR2 is YNFKEQ in the germline V gene. Trimming at V came to 0 bases and at J to 6 bases, leaving 3 bases not matched to a gene. The CDR3 is 15 residues long. CDR3 in amino acids: CASSQDLRGHEKLFF. In DNA, the CDR3 is TGTGCCAGCAGCCAAGATCTCAGGGGGCATGAAAAACTGTTTTTT.

The chain links TRBV10-2 to TRBJ1-1; D call uncertain. This CDR3 spans 14 amino acids. Trimming took off 4 bases at V and 8 bases at J, with 17 bases between the two ends. CDR1 is WSHSY and CDR2 is SAAADI in the germline V gene. CDR3 amino acids: CASSASVRISEAFF. The CDR3, as DNA: TGCGCCAGCAGTGCATCGGTAAGAATTTCCGAAGCTTTCTTT.

This chain uses TRBV2 with TRBJ2-5; TRBD2 might be the D (6 bases). Trimming shortened V by 6 bases and J by 7 bases, and 18 bases separated the two germline ends. The CDR3 runs to 14 residues. In germline, CDR1 is SNHLY, CDR2 FYNNEI. The DNA of the CDR3 is TGTGCCAGCAGAATTGGGGGGACCCCAGGGACCCAGTACTTC. Amino acids: CASRIGGTPGTQYF.

This rearrangement joins TRBV7-3 to TRBJ2-5; TRBD2 matches at 8 bases. Germline lookup yields CDR1 SGHTA and CDR2 FQGTGA. The CDR3 has 14 amino acids. V trimming: 5 bases; J trimming: 6 bases; junction bases outside the gene matches: 8. The CDR3 loop reads CASSPGGARQTQYF. The CDR3 DNA follows: TGTGCCAGCAGCCCCGGGGGGGCGCGGCAGACCCAGTACTTC.

This clone was counted between two and nine times. This chain connects TRBV24-1 to TRBJ1-2; the D is unclear. CDR1 is KGHDR, CDR2 SFDVKD, per germline. This CDR3 spans 14 amino acids. Trimming cost V 5 bases and J 0 bases, with 9 bases left between them. CDR3 sequence reads: CATSGRISNYGYTF. DNA of the CDR3: TGTGCCACCAGTGGCAGGATTTCTAACTATGGCTACACCTTC.

The V and J genes are TRBV19 and TRBJ1-2; possible D gene TRBD1, 5 bases. With 7 bases removed from V and 0 bases from J, the gap between germline ends came to 15 bases. CDR3 length: 15 amino acids. CDR1 and CDR2 from the germline V gene are LNHDA and SQIVND (reference sequence). The DNA for the CDR3 is TGTGCCAGTACCCGAGGCGCCAGGGCTAACTATGGCTACACCTTC. Protein product: CASTRGARANYGYTF.